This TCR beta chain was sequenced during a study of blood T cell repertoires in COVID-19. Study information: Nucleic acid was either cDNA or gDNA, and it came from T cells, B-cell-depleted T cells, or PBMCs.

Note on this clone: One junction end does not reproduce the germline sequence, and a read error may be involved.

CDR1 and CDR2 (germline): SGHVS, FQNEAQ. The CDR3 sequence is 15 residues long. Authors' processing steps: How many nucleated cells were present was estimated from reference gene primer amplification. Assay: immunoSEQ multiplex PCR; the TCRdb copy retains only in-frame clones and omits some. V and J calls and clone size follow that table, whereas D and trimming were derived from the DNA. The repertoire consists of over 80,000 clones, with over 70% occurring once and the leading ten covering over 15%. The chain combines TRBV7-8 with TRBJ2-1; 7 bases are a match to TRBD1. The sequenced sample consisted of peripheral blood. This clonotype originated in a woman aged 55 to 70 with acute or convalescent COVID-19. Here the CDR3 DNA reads TGTGCCAGCAGCAGCGGACAGGTATCCTCCAATGAGCAGTTCTTC. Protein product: CASSSGQVSSNEQFF. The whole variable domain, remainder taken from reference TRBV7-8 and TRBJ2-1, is GAGVSQSPRYKVAKRGQDVALRCDPISGHVSLFWYQQALGQGPEFLTYFQNEAQLDKSGLPSDRFFAERPEGSVSTLKIQRTQQEDSAVYLCASSSGQVSSNEQFFGPGTRLTVL.